These T cell receptor beta chains were read from a single sample in a study of T-cell reconstitution after alpha-beta-depleted transplantation in children. TCRdb processed the PCR reads anew with MiXCR; each CDR3 protein has one entry. The sample includes fewer than 700,000 distinct CDR3 sequences, about an eighth seen only once; the top ten take roughly 2.3%. The sample in question was PBMCs, mostly from graft donor cells, obtained 360 days after TCRalphabeta/CD19-depleted stem cell transplant. The receptors derive from a male patient younger than 18 who had a stem cell transplant for acute myeloid leukemia, so the T cells may come from the graft donor. Both conserved end residues are trimmed from each CDR3. A D gene is named only where the DNA matches it firmly. Expanded clones get a size class; other rows say once, few or many, or leave the size out.

. | TRBV7-9 | . | ASSWDKDYEQY
. | TRBV19 | TRBD1 | ASSLTGESTEQY
. | TRBV5-1 | . | ASSGHLLGETQY
. | TRBV7-2 | TRBD1 | ASSFGQGGITEAF
few | TRBV9 | . | ASSVVPRRSYNEQF
. | TRBV27 | TRBD2 | ASSSHNTQLAGEQY
few | TRBV6-1 | . | ASSPARVTYEQY
. | TRBV29-1 | . | SVVSRGYEQY
. | TRBV4-3 | TRBD2 | ASSAGTSGNEQY
few | TRBV7-3 | TRBD2 | ASSLSGGGAYEQY
. | TRBV6-2/TRBV6-3 | TRBD2 | ASSPTSGNEQY
. | TRBV9 | TRBD2 | ASSVVETSFPYEQY
. | TRBV15 | TRBD2 | ATSNPLAGVRETQY
few | TRBV7-9 | . | ASSLTQGGNIQY
. | TRBV28 | TRBD2 | ASRTAGGWNYEQY
. | TRBV7-3 | TRBD2 | ASSSGLAGVNEQY
many | TRBV7-8 | . | ASSLEVGRPYEQY
few | TRBV5-1 | TRBD2 | ASTTRTSGSTDTQY
. | TRBV11-2 | . | ASSTILASGEQF
few | TRBV5-5 | . | ASSLSLPRSGANVLT
. | TRBV7-6 | TRBD2 | ASSLGPLSLVTGGNEQF
. | TRBV4-2 | . | ASSLPGIGNTIY
few | TRBV20-1 | TRBD2 | SARVRLAHEQF
many | TRBV6-5 | . | ASSYSRGNEQF
few | TRBV5-1 | . | ASSSAEGNYGYT
many | TRBV25-1 | TRBD2 | ASSVWGTSGSGETQY
many | TRBV29-1 | . | SARDTRTDEQY
. | TRBV5-5 | . | ASSLPQEYNEQF
. | TRBV28 | . | ASSLRGVAYGYT
few | TRBV6-1 | TRBD2 | ASRLAGTDYEQY
many | TRBV28 | . | ASSFRGAEAF
. | TRBV5-1 | TRBD1 | ASRPGQGFDTGELF
. | TRBV28 | . | ASSPPPPGTEAF
few | TRBV12-5 | TRBD1 | ASGLAGTGGTGELF
. | TRBV7-3 | . | ASSLKDSNTGELF
once | TRBV2 | . | ARRGSSTDTQY
. | TRBV12-5 | TRBD1 | ASGLDGTANYNEQF
. | TRBV9 | . | ASSAQGGQNEQF
few | TRBV2 | . | ASSGKEGYGYT
few | TRBV7-9 | TRBD2 | ASSSIAGDLWNEQY
many | TRBV5-6 | TRBD2 | ASSTGLATDTQY
. | TRBV13 | . | ASRPYGTGATYEQY
few | TRBV20-1 | TRBD2 | CASPLAVERYNEQF
few | TRBV10-2 | TRBD1 | ASSESRRGGRYEQY
few | TRBV5-1 | TRBD2 | ASSLVTSGIHEQY
. | TRBV7-9 | TRBD2 | ASSPPGLAGVGEQF
few | TRBV18 | . | ASSPPRGGLTYEQY
few | TRBV5-1 | . | ASSLKGREKLF
few | TRBV7-9 | . | ASSLRAGPGSGSY
few | TRBV29-1 | . | SVGPTGMETQY
. | TRBV10-3 | TRBD2 | AISEKFRLAGASYEQY
few | TRBV12-3/TRBV12-4 | . | ASGPALLYEQY
. | TRBV2 | . | ASSEQRHEQF
. | TRBV5-1 | . | ASSLGRVGSDEQF
few | TRBV7-2 | TRBD2 | ASSFPTGTSGRTYNEQF
few | TRBV6-2/TRBV6-3 | . | ASSYFGTFLYEQY
few | TRBV20-1 | . | SDTKGQQETQY
. | TRBV25-1 | TRBD1 | ASRPGTAEADTQY
. | TRBV7-2 | . | ASSLGVLEGQPQH
many | TRBV6-2/TRBV6-3 | TRBD2 | ASSYFGLAGDEQF